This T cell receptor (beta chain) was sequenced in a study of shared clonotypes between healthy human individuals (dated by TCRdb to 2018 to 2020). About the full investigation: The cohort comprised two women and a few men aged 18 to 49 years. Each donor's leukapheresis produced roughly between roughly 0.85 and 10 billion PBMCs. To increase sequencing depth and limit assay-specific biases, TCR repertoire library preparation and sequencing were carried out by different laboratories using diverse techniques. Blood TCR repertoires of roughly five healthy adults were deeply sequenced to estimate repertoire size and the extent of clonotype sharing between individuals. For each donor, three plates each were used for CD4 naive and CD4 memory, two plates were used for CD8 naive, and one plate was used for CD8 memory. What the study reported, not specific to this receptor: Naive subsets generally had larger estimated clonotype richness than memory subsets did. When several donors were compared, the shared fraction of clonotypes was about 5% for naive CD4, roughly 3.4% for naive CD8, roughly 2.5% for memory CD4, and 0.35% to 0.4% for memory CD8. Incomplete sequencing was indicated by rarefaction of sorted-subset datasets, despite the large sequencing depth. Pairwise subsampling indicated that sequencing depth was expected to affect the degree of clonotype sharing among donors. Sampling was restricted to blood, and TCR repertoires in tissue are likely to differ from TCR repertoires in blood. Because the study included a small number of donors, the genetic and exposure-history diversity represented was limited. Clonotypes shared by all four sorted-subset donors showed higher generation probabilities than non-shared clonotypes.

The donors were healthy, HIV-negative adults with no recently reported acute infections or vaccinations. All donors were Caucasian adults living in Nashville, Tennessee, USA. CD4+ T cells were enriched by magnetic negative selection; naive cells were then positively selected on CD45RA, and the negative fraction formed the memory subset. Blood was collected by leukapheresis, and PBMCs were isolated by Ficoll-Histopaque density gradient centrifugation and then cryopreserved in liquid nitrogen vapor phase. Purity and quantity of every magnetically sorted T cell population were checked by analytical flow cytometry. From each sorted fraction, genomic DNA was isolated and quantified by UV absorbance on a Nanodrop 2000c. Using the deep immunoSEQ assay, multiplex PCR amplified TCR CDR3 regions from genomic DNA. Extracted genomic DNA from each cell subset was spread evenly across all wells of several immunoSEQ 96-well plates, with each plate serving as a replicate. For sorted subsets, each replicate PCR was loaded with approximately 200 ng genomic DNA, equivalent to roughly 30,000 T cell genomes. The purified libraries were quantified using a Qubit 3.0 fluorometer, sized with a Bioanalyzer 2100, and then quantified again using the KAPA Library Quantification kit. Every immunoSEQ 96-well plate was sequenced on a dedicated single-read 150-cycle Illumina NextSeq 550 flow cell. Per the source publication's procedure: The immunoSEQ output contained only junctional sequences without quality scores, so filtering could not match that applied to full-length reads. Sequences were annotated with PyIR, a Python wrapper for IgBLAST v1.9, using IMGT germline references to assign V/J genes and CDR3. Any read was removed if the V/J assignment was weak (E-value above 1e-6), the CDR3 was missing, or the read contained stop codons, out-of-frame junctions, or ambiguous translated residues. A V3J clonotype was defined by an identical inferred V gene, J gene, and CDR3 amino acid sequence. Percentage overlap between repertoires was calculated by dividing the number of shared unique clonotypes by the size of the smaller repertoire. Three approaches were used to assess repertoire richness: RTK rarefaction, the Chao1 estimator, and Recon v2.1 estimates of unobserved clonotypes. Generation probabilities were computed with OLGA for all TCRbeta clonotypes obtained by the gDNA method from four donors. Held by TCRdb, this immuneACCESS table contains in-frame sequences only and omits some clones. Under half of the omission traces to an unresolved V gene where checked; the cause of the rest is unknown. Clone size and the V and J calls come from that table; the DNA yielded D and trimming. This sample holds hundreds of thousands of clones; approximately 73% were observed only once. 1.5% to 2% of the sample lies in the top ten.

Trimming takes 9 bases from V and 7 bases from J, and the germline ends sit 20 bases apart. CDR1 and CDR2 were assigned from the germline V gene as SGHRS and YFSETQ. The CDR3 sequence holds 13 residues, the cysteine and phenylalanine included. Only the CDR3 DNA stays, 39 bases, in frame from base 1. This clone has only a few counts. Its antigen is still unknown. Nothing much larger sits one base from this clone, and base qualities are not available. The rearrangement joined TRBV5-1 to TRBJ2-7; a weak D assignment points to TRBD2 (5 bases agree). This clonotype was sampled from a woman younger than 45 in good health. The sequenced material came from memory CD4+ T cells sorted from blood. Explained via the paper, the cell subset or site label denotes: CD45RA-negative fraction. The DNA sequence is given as TGCGCCACCCGAAATGGGGTCGGAGGTGAGCAGTACTTC. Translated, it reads CATRNGVGGEQYF. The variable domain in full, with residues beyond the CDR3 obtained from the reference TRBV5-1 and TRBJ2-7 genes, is KAGVTQTPRYLIKTRGQQVTLSCSPISGHRSVSWYQQTPGQGLQFLFEYFSETQRNKGNFPGRFSGRQFSNSRSEMNVSTLELGDSALYLCATRNGVGGEQYFGPGTRLTVT.